The next 30 T cell receptor beta chains were all read from a single sample in a study of blood T cell repertoires in COVID-19. Assay: immunoSEQ multiplex PCR; the TCRdb copy retains only in-frame clones and omits some. The repertoire consists of nearly 45,000 clones, with about 88% occurring once and the leading ten covering around 44%. What was sequenced was peripheral blood. The receptors stem from a human donor in a cohort sampled during active COVID-19.

V is TRBV5-1 and J is TRBJ1-6; 8 nucleotides match TRBD1. CDR1 and CDR2 from the germline V gene are SGHRS and YFSETQ. The CDR3 runs 16 residues. The ends lost 3 bases at V and 7 bases at J; junction bases unmatched: 9. The CDR3 DNA reads TGCGCCAGCAGCTCAAACCGGGACAGGCAAAATTCACCCCTCCACTTT. This sequence encodes CASSSNRDRQNSPLHF. Drawing the rest from reference TRBV5-1 and TRBJ1-6, the complete variable domain is KAGVTQTPRYLIKTRGQQVTLSCSPISGHRSVSWYQQTPGQGLQFLFEYFSETQRNKGNFPGRFSGRQFSNSRSEMNVSTLELGDSALYLCASSSNRDRQNSPLHFGNGTRLTVT.

DNA of the CDR3: TGTGCCAGCAGTCCCAGGGGGCCTAAGAACACTGAAGCTTTCTTT. Translation: CASSPRGPKNTEAFF. The rearrangement uses TRBV27 and TRBJ1-1, with 8 bases aligning to TRBD1. This CDR3 is 15 amino acids long. The ends lost 5 bases at V and 1 base at J; junction bases unmatched: 6. Looked up from germline, CDR1 is MNHEY and CDR2 is SMNVEV (reference sequence).

This chain connects TRBV2 to TRBJ1-1, with no clear D. CDR1 and CDR2 from the germline V gene are SNHLY and FYNNEI. This CDR3 contains 11 residues. V lost 9 bases and J lost 5, with 10 bases in between. In nucleotides, the CDR3 is TGTGCCAGGGTGCGAGGTACTGAAGCTTTCTTT. As protein: CARVRGTEAFF.

This clone came up a few times. The chain joins TRBV6-6 to TRBJ1-5; 7 bases agree with TRBD1. V shed 7 bases and J 1 base; nucleotides not matched to a gene: 7. The CDR3 runs 15 residues. CDR1 is MNHNY and CDR2 is SVGAGI in the germline V gene (reference sequence). The CDR3 region has the DNA TGTGCCAGCACCCCGACAGGGAACAGCAATCAGCCCCAGCATTTT. Its protein is CASTPTGNSNQPQHF.

V and J are TRBV7-2 and TRBJ1-4; TRBD1 agrees at 8 bases. The V gene end was trimmed by 4 bases and the J gene end by 8 bases; junction bases not matched to a gene: 3. From germline, CDR1 is SGHTA and CDR2 FQGNSA. The CDR3 runs 13 residues. CDR3 protein: CASSSTGGEKLFF. CDR3 coding DNA: TGTGCCAGCAGCTCAACAGGGGGGGAAAAACTGTTTTTT.

The chain employs TRBV28 and TRBJ1-1; D gene unclear. Looked up from germline, CDR1 is MDHEN and CDR2 is SYDVKM. The CDR3 runs 14 residues. V shed 7 bases and J shed 4 bases, with 16 bases lying between them. The CDR3 loop is CASNQRGYGTEAFF. As DNA, the CDR3 is TGTGCCAGCAATCAAAGAGGATACGGCACTGAAGCTTTCTTT.

This clone appeared many times. The chain combines TRBV6-5 with TRBJ1-5; unclear D gene. Germline CDR1 is MNHEY and CDR2 is SVGAGI. The CDR3 has 13 amino acids. With 11 bases removed from V and 3 bases from J, the gap between germline ends came to 14 bases. Here the CDR3 reads CAGRQTNNQPQHF. CDR3 bases: TGTGCCGGAAGACAAACCAACAATCAGCCCCAGCATTTT.

J is TRBJ2-7 and V is TRBV5-1; 7 bases agree with TRBD1. The CDR3 covers 15 residues. Trimming took 2 bases from V and 2 from J; bases not matched to a gene: 7. The germline CDR1 and CDR2 sequences are SGHRS and YFSETQ. CDR3 in amino acids: CASSLKTGPAYEQYF. CDR3 DNA: TGCGCCAGCAGCTTAAAGACAGGGCCTGCCTACGAGCAGTACTTC.

CDR3 coding DNA: TGTGCCAGTGGACTAGCTCCAGAGACCCAGTACTTC. Protein sequence: CASGLAPETQYF. The chain combines TRBV19 with TRBJ2-5; 8 bases map to TRBD2. The CDR3 contains 12 residues. CDR1 and CDR2 (germline): LNHDA, SQIVND (reference sequence). With V trimmed by 8 bases and J by 4 bases, 3 bases remained unmatched.

The rearrangement joins TRBV6-5 to TRBJ1-5, with D tentatively TRBD1 (5 bases). Trimming pared 6 bases from V and 2 bases from J, leaving 11 bases between. The length of the CDR3 is 14 residues. Germline V gene data show CDR1 as MNHEY and CDR2 as SVGAGI. DNA of the CDR3: TGTGCCAGCAGACCCGGGGGGGGCAATCAGCCCCAGCATTTT. Protein: CASRPGGGNQPQHF.

The CDR3 loop is CASSPLDSGVGDTQYF. The CDR3 DNA follows: TGCGCCAGCAGCCCCCTAGATAGCGGGGTAGGAGATACGCAGTATTTT. V is TRBV5-1 and J is TRBJ2-3, with 8 bases lining up with TRBD2. Germline CDR1 is SGHRS and CDR2 is YFSETQ. The V and J ends lost 4 bases and 5 bases, in that order; junction bases with no gene match: 12. The CDR3 has 16 amino acids.

The chain joins TRBV2 to TRBJ2-7; 10 bases agree with TRBD2. V lost 7 bases, J lost 3 bases, and 3 bases stayed unmatched. There are 13 residues in the CDR3. The germline V gene encodes CDR1 SNHLY and CDR2 FYNNEI. CDR3 coding DNA: TGTGCCAGCAAGCGGGGGGGGATCTACGAGCAGTACTTC. Translating it yields CASKRGGIYEQYF.

This clone was detected a few times. The chain combines TRBV5-5 with TRBJ1-3; TRBD1 is a possible D gene (5 bases). This CDR3 has 13 residues. Germline CDR1 SGHKS, CDR2 YYEKEE (reference sequence). V was shortened by 4 bases and J by 8 bases, with 13 bases between the two germline ends. The CDR3 here is CASSLSQGDTIYF. The CDR3, as DNA: TGTGCCAGCAGCCTTTCGCAAGGGGACACCATATATTTT.

The chain employs TRBV10-2 and TRBJ1-1; D possibly corresponds to TRBD1 (6 bases). Germline V lookup: CDR1 WSHSY, CDR2 SAAADI. The CDR3 runs 11 residues. V shed 6 bases and J shed 10 bases, with 12 bases lying between them. In nucleotides, the CDR3 is TGCGCCAGCAGACACGGGGGGCCAGCTTTCTTT. Amino acids: CASRHGGPAFF.

The gene calls are TRBV5-1 and TRBJ2-6; tentatively, D is TRBD1 (6 bases). From germline, CDR1 is SGHRS and CDR2 YFSETQ. V lost 2 bases and J 4 bases, leaving 10 bases between the germline ends. This CDR3 has 15 residues. The chain's CDR3 is CASSLGGTGANVLTF. The CDR3 DNA reads TGCGCCAGCAGCTTAGGGGGTACCGGGGCCAACGTCCTGACTTTC.

The chain combines TRBV5-1 with TRBJ2-2; 8 nucleotides line up with TRBD1. Germline V lookup: CDR1 SGHRS, CDR2 YFSETQ. V trimming: 5 bases; J trimming: 1 base; junction bases outside the gene matches: 7. CDR3 length equals 16 residues. CDR3 nucleotide sequence: TGCGCCAGCAGTCCGGGGACAGGAAGGAACACCGGGGAGCTGTTTTTT. It codes for CASSPGTGRNTGELFF.

This clone was observed a handful of times. V is TRBV27 and J is TRBJ1-5; the D is unclear. V was cut by 5 bases and J by 6 bases, with 14 bases left in between. The CDR3 loop spans 14 amino acids. The germline CDR1 and CDR2 sequences are MNHEY and SMNVEV (reference sequence). The CDR3 DNA sequence: TGTGCCAGCAGTCCGTGGGGAGGCGGTCAGCCCCAGCATTTT. Translated: CASSPWGGGQPQHF.

The chain combines TRBV14 with TRBJ2-1; unclear D gene. The CDR3 spans 13 residues. The germline V gene encodes CDR1 SGHDN and CDR2 FVKESK. Trimming took off 4 bases at V and 0 bases at J, with 4 bases between the two ends. CDR3 sequence: CASSPYSYNEQFF. The DNA of the CDR3 is TGTGCCAGCAGCCCCTACTCCTACAATGAGCAGTTCTTC. Looking up the rest from reference TRBV14 and TRBJ2-1 gives the full variable domain: EAGVTQFPSHSVIEKGQTVTLRCDPISGHDNLYWYRRVMGKEIKFLLHFVKESKQDESGMPNNRFLAERTGGTYSTLKVQPAELEDSGVYFCASSPYSYNEQFFGPGTRLTVL.

The rearrangement joins TRBV5-5 to TRBJ1-6; TRBD1 matches at 8 bases. CDR3 length: 15 residues. Germline V gene data show CDR1 as SGHKS and CDR2 as YYEKEE (reference sequence). Losses at the gene ends were 2 bases for V and 8 bases for J; bases not matched to a gene: 6. The CDR3 nucleotides are TGTGCCAGCAGCTTCTACAGGGGGGATTATTCACCCCTCCACTTT. This encodes CASSFYRGDYSPLHF.

The chain employs TRBV28 and TRBJ2-5; the D is unclear. The CDR3 runs to 15 residues. The V and J ends lost 6 bases and 2 bases respectively, with 16 bases between them. Germline V CDR1 and CDR2: MDHEN, SYDVKM. CDR3 amino acids: CASSIRRDTQETQYF. CDR3 nucleotides: TGTGCCAGCAGCATACGCCGCGACACTCAAGAGACCCAGTACTTC.

The rearrangement links TRBV2 to TRBJ1-6, with D hard to call. The V gene's germline CDR1 is SNHLY and CDR2 FYNNEI. Deletions cut 10 bases from V and 8 bases from J, with 18 bases between. There are 14 residues in the CDR3. The CDR3 region is CATKTGMEDSPLHF. The CDR3, as DNA: TGTGCCACCAAGACCGGGATGGAGGATTCACCCCTCCACTTT.

The chain joins TRBV5-1 to TRBJ2-3; 11 bases map to TRBD2. The germline V gene encodes CDR1 SGHRS and CDR2 YFSETQ. The V gene end was trimmed by 3 bases and the J gene end by 0 bases; junction bases not matched to a gene: 3. The CDR3 is 16 amino acids. CDR3 nucleotide sequence: TGCGCCAGCAGCTCACTAGCGGGGGTTAGCACAGATACGCAGTATTTT. It translates to CASSSLAGVSTDTQYF.

This clone was detected a few times. This chain links TRBV19 with TRBJ1-1, with 8 bases identical to TRBD1. Trimming took 3 bases from V and 6 from J; bases not matched to a gene: 6. This CDR3 spans 14 amino acids. The V gene's germline CDR1 is LNHDA and CDR2 SQIVND (reference sequence). CDR3 DNA sequence: TGTGCCAGTAGTATTGCAGGGGGCGTCGCTGAAGCTTTCTTT. Protein sequence: CASSIAGGVAEAFF.

The genes are TRBV19 and TRBJ1-5; the match to TRBD1 covers 7 bases. Germline CDR1 and CDR2: LNHDA and SQIVND (reference sequence). The CDR3 sequence is 15 residues long. V lost 7 bases to trimming and J lost 0 bases; unmatched junction nucleotides: 6. In DNA form, the CDR3 reads TGTGCCAGTACCACGGGGGACAGTAGCAATCAGCCCCAGCATTTT. This codes for CASTTGDSSNQPQHF.

CDR3 region: CASSKTGMDSPLHF. CDR3 sequence (DNA): TGTGCCAGCAGTAAGACAGGAATGGATTCACCCCTCCACTTT. The chain combines TRBV2 with TRBJ1-6; tentatively, D is TRBD1 (6 bases). V was cut by 5 bases and J by 8 bases, with 13 bases left in between. Germline V gene sequence: CDR1 SNHLY, CDR2 FYNNEI. CDR3 size: 14 residues.

The CDR3, as DNA: TGTGCCAGCAGCGCGTCAGGGAGGACCGGGGAGCTGTTTTTT. Translated, it gives CASSASGRTGELFF. This chain uses TRBV7-9 with TRBJ2-2; D might be TRBD2 (6 bases). CDR3 size: 14 residues. Trimming stripped 5 bases from V and 5 bases from J, with 12 bases between. The germline gives CDR1 SEHNR, CDR2 FQNEAQ (reference sequence).

The chain is built from TRBV5-8 and TRBJ1-2; D gene ambiguous. The ends were cut back, 3 bases at V and 7 bases at J, with 16 bases in the middle. CDR1 and CDR2 (germline): SGHTS, YDEGEE. This CDR3 has 14 amino acids. The DNA for the CDR3 is TGTGCCAGCAGCTCAGCAGTCGGGGTGGGTGGCTACACCTTC. Protein sequence: CASSSAVGVGGYTF.

The chain is built from TRBV7-9 and TRBJ2-7, with TRBD1 as a possible D gene (6 bases). The CDR3 consists of 16 residues. Germline CDR1 reads SEHNR; CDR2 reads FQNEAQ (reference sequence). Trimming pared 5 bases from V and 8 bases from J, leaving 25 bases between. CDR3 nucleotides: TGTGCCAGCAGCAAAGAAGTCGGGACATCGGGTAGCCAGCAGTACTTC. Protein product: CASSKEVGTSGSQQYF.

This clone was observed a few times. CDR3 residues: CASSLTSGAGYNEQFF. As DNA, the CDR3 is TGTGCCAGCAGCCTGACTAGCGGGGCAGGTTACAATGAGCAGTTCTTC. This chain links TRBV7-2 with TRBJ2-1, with 11 bases matching TRBD2. The ends lost 5 bases at V and 4 bases at J; junction bases unmatched: 7. CDR3 length: 16 amino acids. The germline gives CDR1 SGHTA, CDR2 FQGNSA.

CDR3 amino acids: CASSQARLAGNTDTQYF. The CDR3 coding sequence is TGTGCCAGCAGCCAAGCCAGACTAGCGGGGAACACAGATACGCAGTATTTT. This sequence joins TRBV3-1 (or the pseudogene TRBV3-2) and TRBJ2-3; 11 nucleotides align to TRBD2. Germline CDR1 LGHDT, CDR2 YNNKEL (reference sequence). J lost 2 bases, V lost 1 base, and 5 bases had no gene match. This CDR3 comprises 17 residues.